The 5 T cell receptor beta chains below were found in one sample sequenced in a study of OX40 agonist ivuxolimab in advanced cancers. The library was made by the immunoSEQ multiplex PCR assay. TCRdb stores this immuneACCESS table with in-frame sequences only. Part of the clones is absent; in the studies checked, under half of the shortfall reflects unresolved V genes, and no reason is known for the rest. This sample lists more than 65,000 clones; about nine tenths were detected once. Roughly 8.6% of the sample lies in the top ten. Sequenced here: CD4+ or CD8+ T cells sorted from blood, sampled in a trial of the OX40 agonist ivuxolimab. These receptors were collected from an adult with an advanced solid tumor such as melanoma, head and neck, liver or kidney cancer.

The rearrangement uses TRBV9 and TRBJ2-1, with D uncertain. Germline CDR1 reads SGDLS; CDR2 reads YYNGEE. This CDR3 spans 14 amino acids. Trimming took 0 bases from V and 6 from J, leaving 10 bases between them. This CDR3 reads CASSVGDNFNEQFF. CDR3 in DNA: TGTGCCAGCAGCGTAGGGGATAACTTCAATGAGCAGTTCTTC.

The chain carries TRBV5-4 and TRBJ2-7; 10 bases are a match to TRBD1. Trimming cost V 3 bases and J 4 bases; bases outside gene matches: 4. CDR3 size: 14 residues. CDR1 is SGHNT, CDR2 YYREEE, per germline (reference sequence). CDR3 sequence reads: CASSSRDRGYEQYF. The DNA of the CDR3 is TGTGCCAGCAGCTCCCGGGACAGGGGTTACGAGCAGTACTTC. The variable domain in full, with the rest retrieved from reference TRBV5-4 and TRBJ2-7, is ETGVTQSPTHLIKTRGQQVTLRCSSQSGHNTVSWYQQALGQGPQFIFQYYREEENGRGNFPPRFSGLQFPNYSSELNVNALELDDSALYLCASSSRDRGYEQYFGPGTRLTVT.

V usage is TRBV4-1 and J usage is TRBJ2-7, with TRBD2 identical over 8 bases. Germline V CDR1 and CDR2: MGHRA, YSYEKL. Trimming removed 3 bases from V and 4 bases from J; junction bases left unmatched: 14. The CDR3 covers 17 residues. For the CDR3, the DNA is TGCGCCAGCAGCCACTCCCCGGCGTCCAGCGGGGGATACGAGCAGTACTTC. Translated: CASSHSPASSGGYEQYF.

This clone was detected only once. The chain combines TRBV4-1 with TRBJ1-5; D is unresolved. CDR3 length equals 14 residues. The V gene's germline CDR1 is MGHRA and CDR2 YSYEKL. V lost 0 bases, J lost 1 base, and 4 bases lay in between. CDR3 DNA sequence: TGCGCCAGCAGCCAAGATAGGAGCAATCAGCCCCAGCATTTT. Residues: CASSQDRSNQPQHF.

The count of this clone is one. The chain carries TRBV7-9 and TRBJ1-2, with D perhaps matching TRBD1 (5 bases). CDR3 size: 16 residues. Trimming stripped 4 bases from V and 5 bases from J, with 20 bases between. From germline, CDR1 is SEHNR and CDR2 FQNEAQ (reference sequence). The CDR3 reads CASSSSGTEIGYGYTF. As DNA, the CDR3 is TGTGCCAGCAGCTCTTCCGGGACCGAGATAGGGTATGGCTACACCTTC.